The clone carrying this T cell receptor (beta chain) was detected only once. Its antigen remains unidentified. With V trimmed by 4 bases and J by 4 bases, 8 bases remained unmatched. Germline lookup yields CDR1 MNHNY and CDR2 SVGAGI (reference sequence). The CDR3 extends over 15 amino acids. TCRdb passed the reads through MiXCR, listing each CDR3 protein once. The repertoire holds some 320,000 distinct CDR3 sequences, with over 7.5% as singletons. The sample is drawn from a study of T cell repertoires in cytomegalovirus infection. Overall study: A matching HLA type, together with CMV infection, was signaled by public TCR beta signatures.

Whole-study results and caveats: HLA-C-restricted, CMV-specific TCR beta clonotypes were dominant ex vivo. Frequencies of public TCR beta families were cumulated, and this identified carriers of CMV plus the relevant HLA.

Sequencing was carried out using PBMCs. This sequence joins TRBV6-6 and TRBJ1-2; TRBD1 matches at 8 bases. This TCR derives from a human donor in good health (CMV status not recorded). Some clones in this sample may be carry-over from other donors' samples. CDR3 DNA: TGTGCCAGCAGTTCCGGACAGGGACGGGGCTATGGCTACACCTTC. Its protein is CASSSGQGRGYGYTF.